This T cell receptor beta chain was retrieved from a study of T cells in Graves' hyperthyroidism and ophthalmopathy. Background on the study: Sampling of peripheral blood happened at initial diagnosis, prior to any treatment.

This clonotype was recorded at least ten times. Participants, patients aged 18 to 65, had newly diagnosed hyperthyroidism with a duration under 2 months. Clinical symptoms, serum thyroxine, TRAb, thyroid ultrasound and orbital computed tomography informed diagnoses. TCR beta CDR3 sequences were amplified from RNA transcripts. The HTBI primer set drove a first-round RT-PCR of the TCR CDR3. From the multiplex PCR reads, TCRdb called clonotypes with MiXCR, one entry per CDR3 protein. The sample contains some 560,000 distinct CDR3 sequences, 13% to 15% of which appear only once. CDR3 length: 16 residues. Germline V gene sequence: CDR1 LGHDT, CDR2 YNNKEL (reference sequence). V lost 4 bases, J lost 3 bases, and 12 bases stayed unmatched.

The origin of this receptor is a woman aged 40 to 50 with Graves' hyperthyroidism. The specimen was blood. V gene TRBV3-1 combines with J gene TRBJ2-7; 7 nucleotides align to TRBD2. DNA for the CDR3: TGTGCCAGCAGCCCAAGGCTGGGCGGGAGTTACTACGAGCAGTACTTC. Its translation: CASSPRLGGSYYEQYF.